This T cell receptor beta chain derives from a study of blood T cell repertoires in COVID-19 (TCRdb year 2020). In the study overall: Collaborator samples came from the United States, Italy and Spain and covered acute and convalescent phases of COVID-19. The repertoires were released in a freely available public database intended as a resource for research on the immune response to SARS-CoV-2. The material from the prospective study consisted of cDNA or gDNA derived from T cells, B-cell-depleted T cells, or PBMCs. Subjects who had been exposed to COVID-19, were actively infected with it, or had recovered from it provided the deeply sampled blood TCRbeta repertoires that made up the dataset. Where available, HLA class I and class II types were obtained from metadata supplied by the sample provider rather than from assay-based typing. The samples were drawn from two sources: the first 160 participants of the ongoing ImmuneRACE study, and over 950 subjects contributed by 6 global collaborators. Nearly every sample came with metadata listing a de-identified subject ID, COVID-19 status, age in years and sex. What the study reported, not specific to this receptor: Clinical and demographic metadata were provided uncurated, with the amount varying by source and participant.

In regard to this clone: Its specific antigen is unknown. No base qualities exist here, and no much larger clone lies one base off it.

The CDR3 runs 19 residues from the cysteine to the phenylalanine. Just the 57-base CDR3 DNA is kept, in frame starting at base 1. Here V drops 5 bases and J drops 3 bases, and the junction holds 17 bases not matched to any gene. The germline V gene (reference sequence) supplies CDR1 SEHNR and CDR2 FQNEAQ. TCRbeta CDR3 regions were amplified from genomic DNA by means of the immunoSEQ Assay, a bias-controlled multiplex PCR. The published analysis was carried out like this. Within the assay, amplification of reference gene primers was used to estimate how many nucleated cells each sample contained. To quantify the absolute abundance of each unique TCRbeta CDR3 rearrangement, sequence reads were collapsed and filtered. For each sample, productive Simpson clonality was calculated as the square root of Simpson's diversity index across productive rearrangements. TCRdb stores this immuneACCESS table with in-frame sequences only. Part of the clones is absent; in the studies checked, under half of the shortfall reflects unresolved V genes, and no reason is known for the rest. The V and J calls and clone size were taken over from that table, and D and trimming were inferred from the DNA. The sample yields 250,000 to 350,000 clones; about 90% were counted once. In total, the top ten clones hold under 3.5% of the sample.

One collaborating source in Seattle enrolled patients during active infection and followed them longitudinally through the course of disease. The collaborating institutions used their own protocols to collect whole blood in K2EDTA tubes. Collaborator samples were shipped for TCRbeta analysis as frozen whole blood, isolated PBMCs, or DNA extracted from either sample type. The rearranged chain carries TRBV7-9 and TRBJ2-2; 8 central bases correspond to TRBD1. Sequencing was done on a sample of peripheral blood. The clonotype originates from a woman in her twenties or thirties with COVID-19, enrolled during active disease. The CDR3 in this case is CASSPEGTGLLVDTGELFF. The nucleotide sequence is given as TGTGCCAGCAGCCCAGAAGGGACAGGTCTACTAGTGGACACCGGGGAGCTGTTTTTT.